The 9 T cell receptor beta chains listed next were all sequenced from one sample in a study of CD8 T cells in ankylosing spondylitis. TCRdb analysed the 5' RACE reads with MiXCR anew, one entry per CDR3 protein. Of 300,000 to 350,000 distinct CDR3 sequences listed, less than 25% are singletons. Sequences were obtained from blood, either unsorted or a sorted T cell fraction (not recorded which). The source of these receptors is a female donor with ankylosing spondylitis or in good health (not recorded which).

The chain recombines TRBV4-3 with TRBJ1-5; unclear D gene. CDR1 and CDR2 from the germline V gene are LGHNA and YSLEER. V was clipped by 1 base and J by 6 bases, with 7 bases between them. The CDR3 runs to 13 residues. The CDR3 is CASSQAQSQPQHF. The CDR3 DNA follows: TGCGCCAGCAGCCAAGCCCAATCTCAGCCCCAGCATTTT.

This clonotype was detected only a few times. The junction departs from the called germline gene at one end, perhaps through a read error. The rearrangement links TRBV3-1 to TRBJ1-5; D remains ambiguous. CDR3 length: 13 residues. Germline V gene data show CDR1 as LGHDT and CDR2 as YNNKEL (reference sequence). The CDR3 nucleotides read TGTGCCAGCAGCCAAACACCCTCCGGGATCTATTATTTT. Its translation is CASSQTPSGIYYF.

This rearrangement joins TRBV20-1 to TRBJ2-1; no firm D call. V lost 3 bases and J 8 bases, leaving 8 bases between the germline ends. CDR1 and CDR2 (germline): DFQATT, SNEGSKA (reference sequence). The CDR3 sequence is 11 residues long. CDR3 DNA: TGCAGTGCTAGGAGTGTGGATGAGCAGTTCTTC. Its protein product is CSARSVDEQFF.

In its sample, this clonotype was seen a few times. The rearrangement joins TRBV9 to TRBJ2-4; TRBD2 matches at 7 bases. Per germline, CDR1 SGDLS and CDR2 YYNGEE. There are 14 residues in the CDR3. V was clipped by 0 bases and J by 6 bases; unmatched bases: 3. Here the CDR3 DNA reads TGTGCCAGCAGCGTAGAAGCTAGCGGAAACATTCAGTACTTC. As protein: CASSVEASGNIQYF.

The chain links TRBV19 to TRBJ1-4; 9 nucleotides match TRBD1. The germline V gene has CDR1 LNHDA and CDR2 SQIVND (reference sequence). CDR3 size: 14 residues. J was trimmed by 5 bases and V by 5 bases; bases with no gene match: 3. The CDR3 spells CASSGTGTNEKLFF. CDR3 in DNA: TGTGCCAGTAGTGGGACAGGGACAAATGAAAAACTGTTTTTT. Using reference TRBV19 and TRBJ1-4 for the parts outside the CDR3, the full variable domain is DGGITQSPKYLFRKEGQNVTLSCEQNLNHDAMYWYRQDPGQGLRLIYYSQIVNDFQKGDIAEGYSVSREKKESFPLTVTSAQKNPTAFYLCASSGTGTNEKLFFGSGTQLSVL.

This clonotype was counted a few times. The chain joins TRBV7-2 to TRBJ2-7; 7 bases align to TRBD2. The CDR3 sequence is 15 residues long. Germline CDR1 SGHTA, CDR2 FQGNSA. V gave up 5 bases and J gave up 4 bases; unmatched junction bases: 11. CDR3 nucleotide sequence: TGTGCCAGCAGCCCTATAGCGGGTTGGGGTTACGAGCAGTACTTC. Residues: CASSPIAGWGYEQYF.

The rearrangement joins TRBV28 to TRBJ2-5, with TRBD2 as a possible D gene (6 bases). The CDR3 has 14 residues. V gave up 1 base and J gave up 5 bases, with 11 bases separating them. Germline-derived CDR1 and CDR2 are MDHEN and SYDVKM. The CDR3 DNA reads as TGTGCCAGCAGTTTATTAGGCGGGAAGGAGACCCAGTACTTC. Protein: CASSLLGGKETQYF.

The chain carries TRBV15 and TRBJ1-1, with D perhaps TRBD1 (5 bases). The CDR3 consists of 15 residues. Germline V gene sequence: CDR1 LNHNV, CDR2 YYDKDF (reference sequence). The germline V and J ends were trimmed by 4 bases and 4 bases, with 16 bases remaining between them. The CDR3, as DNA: TGTGCCACCAGCATCGTCGGGGTAGGGGTCACTGAAGCTTTCTTT. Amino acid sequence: CATSIVGVGVTEAFF.

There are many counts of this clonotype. The CDR3: CASSLRTSGSSGNIQYF. The CDR3 DNA sequence: TGTGCCAGCAGCCTCAGGACTAGCGGGAGTTCAGGAAACATTCAGTACTTC. This rearrangement joins TRBV11-2 to TRBJ2-4; 13 nucleotides align to TRBD2. This CDR3 is 17 amino acids long. Germline CDR1 is SGHAT and CDR2 is FQNNGV. V dropped 5 bases and J dropped 6; count of bases not matched to a gene: 10.